The 17 T cell receptor beta chains presented below share a single source sample, sequenced in a study of cytomegalovirus exposure and HLA in healthy donors (dated by TCRdb to between 2016 and 2019). Libraries were made using the immunoSEQ multiplex PCR assay. For the multiplex PCR, a mixture combining 60 forward primers for TCR Vbeta segments and 13 reverse primers for TCR Jbeta segments was used. TCRdb's version of the immuneACCESS table is confined to in-frame rearrangements and falls short of the full clone set. An unresolved V gene accounts for under half of the shortfall where checked; the remainder is of unknown origin. Counted in this sample were about 130,000 clones; 70% to 90% of them appeared once. In total, the top ten clones hold about 1.5% of the sample. The material sequenced was PBMCs. The receptor source for this set is a boy between 10 and 17 years old in good health and CMV-seronegative.

This chain uses TRBV4-2 with TRBJ2-7; 8 bases agree with TRBD2. The CDR3 runs to 16 residues. The junction had 4 bases not matched to a gene; V was cut back by 0 bases and J by 0 bases. From germline, CDR1 is LGHNA and CDR2 YNFKEQ. Written as DNA, the CDR3 is TGTGCCAGCAGCCAAGACTGGAGCGGGAGCTCCTACGAGCAGTACTTC. This codes for CASSQDWSGSSYEQYF.

V usage is TRBV5-3 and J usage is TRBJ2-7, with a tentative D call TRBD1 (6 bases). TRBV5-3 is annotated as an ORF whose role is uncertain. The germline V and J ends were trimmed by 8 bases and 3 bases, with 18 bases remaining between them. The CDR3 runs to 14 residues. CDR3 in amino acids: CASKGQPPCYEQYF. The DNA for the CDR3 is TGTGCCAGTAAAGGACAGCCTCCCTGCTACGAGCAGTACTTC.

Ten or more counts support this clone. At the DNA level, this CDR3 is encoded by other sequences in the same sample as well. The V call is TRBV6-1, the J call TRBJ2-3; 13 bases agree with TRBD2. The CDR3 contains 15 residues. V gave up 2 bases and J gave up 4 bases; unmatched junction bases: 0. CDR1 is MNHNS, CDR2 SASEGT, per germline. The CDR3 coding sequence is TGTGCCAGCAGTGAAACTAGCGGGGGGGCAGATACGCAGTATTTT. It codes for CASSETSGGADTQYF.

Only a few counts were recorded for this clone. CDR3 coding DNA: TGCGCCAGCAGCCAAGAGGGACTAGCATCTAATGAGCAGTTCTTC. Encoded protein: CASSQEGLASNEQFF. The genes are TRBV4-3 and TRBJ2-1; 9 bases are shared with TRBD2. The CDR3 has 15 amino acids. With 0 bases clipped from V and 7 bases from J, the junction kept 4 bases outside the gene matches. Per the germline V gene, CDR1 is LGHNA and CDR2 is YSLEER.

V is TRBV7-9 and J is TRBJ1-4; TRBD1 might be the D (5 bases). CDR1 and CDR2 from the germline V gene are SEHNR and FQNEAQ (reference sequence). Between the trimmed V and J ends, which lost 4 bases and 7 bases, there was a span of 10 bases. CDR3 length: 13 amino acids. CDR3 sequence reads: CASSSPGGEKLFF. Here the CDR3 DNA reads TGTGCCAGCAGCTCCCCCGGGGGTGAAAAACTGTTTTTT.

The chain employs TRBV5-1 and TRBJ2-7; weak D call: TRBD2 (7 bases). V lost 5 bases to trimming and J lost 6 bases, with 21 bases between them. CDR3 length equals 15 residues. Germline V gives CDR1 SGHRS, CDR2 YFSETQ. CDR3 loop: CASRWDTGLVGEQYF. For the CDR3, the DNA is TGCGCCAGCAGGTGGGACACCGGACTAGTGGGCGAGCAGTACTTC.

The V call is TRBV21-1, the J call TRBJ1-5; the table calls TRBD1, which could not be checked here. TRBV21-1 is annotated as a pseudogene. This CDR3 comprises 16 residues. CDR3 DNA: TGTGCCAGCAGCAAAGTGGGGGACAGGGGGCCTCAGCCCCAGCATTTT. Translated, it gives CASSKVGDRGPQPQHF.

This clone was seen a few times. This rearrangement joins TRBV5-1 to TRBJ2-3; no clear D. CDR3 length equals 14 residues. The V and J ends lost 3 bases and 1 base respectively, with 9 bases between them. Germline V gives CDR1 SGHRS, CDR2 YFSETQ. Written as DNA, the CDR3 is TGCGCCAGCAGCTCTCTAGAGGGCACAGATACGCAGTATTTT. Translating it yields CASSSLEGTDTQYF.

The V gene is TRBV25-1, the J gene TRBJ1-1; D ambiguous. V was cut by 4 bases and J by 2 bases, with 8 bases left in between. This CDR3 comprises 13 residues. Germline lookup yields CDR1 MGHDK and CDR2 SYGVNS. The CDR3 DNA reads TGTGCCAGCAGTGGAGGCGTCAACACTGAAGCTTTCTTT. Its translation: CASSGGVNTEAFF.

V and J are TRBV9 and TRBJ2-5; maybe TRBD2 (6 bases). CDR1 SGDLS and CDR2 YYNGEE come from the germline V gene. The CDR3 extends over 15 amino acids. The V gene lost 3 bases and the J gene lost 5 bases, with 17 bases spanning the gap. The CDR3 DNA sequence: TGTGCCAGCAGCGCCGGACTACCCGAGGGGGAGACCCAGTACTTC. Translated: CASSAGLPEGETQYF. Supplemented by reference TRBV9 and TRBJ2-5, the full variable domain reads DSGVTQTPKHLITATGQRVTLRCSPRSGDLSVYWYQQSLDQGLQFLIQYYNGEERAKGNILERFSAQQFPDLHSELNLSSLELGDSALYFCASSAGLPEGETQYFGPGTRLLVL.

V and J are TRBV2 and TRBJ1-4, with D possibly TRBD1 on 5 matching bases. With 6 bases removed from V and 5 bases from J, the gap between germline ends came to 16 bases. In germline, CDR1 is SNHLY, CDR2 FYNNEI. There are 15 residues in the CDR3. The CDR3 region is CASSLQTGGNEKLFF. CDR3 nucleotides: TGTGCCAGCAGCCTACAAACAGGTGGGAATGAAAAACTGTTTTTT.

The chain links TRBV18 to TRBJ1-1; TRBD1 matches 7 bases. Trimming at V came to 7 bases and at J to 0 bases, leaving 2 bases not matched to a gene. Germline loops: CDR1 KGHSH, CDR2 LQKENI. CDR3 length equals 13 residues. The CDR3 region is CASLGGMNTEAFF. The CDR3 coding sequence is TGTGCCAGCTTAGGGGGCATGAACACTGAAGCTTTCTTT.

The chain carries TRBV6-1 and TRBJ2-1, with unresolved D. Germline CDR1 and CDR2: MNHNS and SASEGT. The germline V and J ends were trimmed by 3 bases and 9 bases, with 9 bases remaining between them. The length of the CDR3 is 12 residues. The DNA of the CDR3 is TGTGCCAGCAGTGACCTTTTGCGTGAGCAGTTCTTC. It specifies CASSDLLREQFF.

The V and J genes are TRBV9 and TRBJ2-7, with 7 positions matching TRBD1. Germline V gene data show CDR1 as SGDLS and CDR2 as YYNGEE. CDR3 length equals 12 residues. V dropped 0 bases and J dropped 9; count of bases not matched to a gene: 3. As DNA, the CDR3 is TGTGCCAGCAGCGTAGCAGGGGGATCGCAGTACTTC. Protein sequence: CASSVAGGSQYF.

V and J are TRBV5-6 and TRBJ2-6; TRBD1 matches at 7 bases. V shed 1 base and J 0 bases; nucleotides not matched to a gene: 7. This CDR3 is built from 18 residues. From germline, CDR1 is SGHDT and CDR2 YYEEEE. DNA of the CDR3: TGTGCCAGCAGCTTGAAAACGGGACAGAGCTCTGGGGCCAACGTCCTGACTTTC. As protein: CASSLKTGQSSGANVLTF. Complete variable domain (other parts from reference TRBV5-6 and TRBJ2-6): DAGVTQSPTHLIKTRGQQVTLRCSPKSGHDTVSWYQQALGQGPQFIFQYYEEEERQRGNFPDRFSGHQFPNYSSELNVNALLLGDSALYLCASSLKTGQSSGANVLTFGAGSRLTVL.

The chain employs TRBV4-1 and TRBJ2-7; 8 bases align to TRBD2. The trim removed 0 bases at V and 0 bases at J, leaving 4 bases unmatched. Germline CDR1 reads MGHRA; CDR2 reads YSYEKL. This CDR3 comprises 16 residues. For the CDR3, the DNA is TGCGCCAGCAGCCAAGATTTAGCGGGGAGCTCCTACGAGCAGTACTTC. It yields the protein CASSQDLAGSSYEQYF.

The chain couples TRBV21-1 to TRBJ2-1; the DNA was not used to check the table's D call, TRBD1. TRBV21-1 has pseudogene status. This CDR3 region has 16 residues. The CDR3 sequence is CASSRAGHRVNNEQFF. The CDR3 nucleotides read TGTGCCAGCAGCAGAGCGGGACACCGAGTTAACAATGAGCAGTTCTTC.